One sample yielded the 23 T cell receptor beta chains listed below, sequenced in a study of OX40 agonist ivuxolimab in advanced cancers. TCRdb's copy holds only in-frame clones and misses some; the assay was immunoSEQ multiplex PCR. The sample consists of tens of thousands of clones, around four fifths of them appearing once. Here the sequenced sample was CD4+ or CD8+ T cells sorted from blood, taken in a trial of the OX40 agonist ivuxolimab. Receptors originate from an adult with an advanced solid tumor such as melanoma, head and neck, liver or kidney cancer.

This chain joins TRBV10-3 and TRBJ2-3; tentatively, D is TRBD2 (7 bases). The CDR3 sequence is 15 residues long. Germline V gene lookup returns CDR1 ENHRY and CDR2 SYGVKD. With 10 bases removed from V and 5 bases from J, the gap between germline ends came to 22 bases. The CDR3 here is CATLDVAGAGDTQYF. CDR3 in DNA: TGTGCCACGCTCGACGTGGCGGGGGCGGGAGATACGCAGTATTTT.

The genes are TRBV6-1 and TRBJ1-6; the match to TRBD1 covers 8 bases. Germline loops: CDR1 MNHNS, CDR2 SASEGT. With 4 bases clipped from V and 9 bases from J, the junction kept 5 bases outside the gene matches. The CDR3 loop spans 14 amino acids. In DNA, the CDR3 is TGTGCCAGCAGTGGACAGGGGTTGGTTTCACCCCTCCACTTT. This gives the protein CASSGQGLVSPLHF.

The chain joins TRBV5-1 to TRBJ2-2; unclear D gene. CDR3 length: 17 amino acids. V was pared by 2 bases and J by 1 base, with 15 bases between. Germline V gives CDR1 SGHRS, CDR2 YFSETQ. The CDR3 is CASSLWLNFQNTGELFF. The CDR3, as DNA: TGCGCCAGCAGCTTATGGCTCAACTTTCAGAACACCGGGGAGCTGTTTTTT.

In this sample, this clone turned up many times. Written as DNA, the CDR3 is TGTGCCAGTAGTACCACGGGACAGGGGCGCTCCGAGCAGTACTTC. Translation: CASSTTGQGRSEQYF. The chain combines TRBV19 with TRBJ2-7, with 10 bases that match TRBD1. The CDR3 sequence is 15 residues long. The germline gives CDR1 LNHDA, CDR2 SQIVND (reference sequence). V lost 4 bases, J lost 6 bases, and 9 bases stayed unmatched.

This clone was counted between two and nine times. V usage is TRBV7-9 and J usage is TRBJ2-1; 9 positions agree with TRBD2. The CDR3 loop spans 15 amino acids. The V and J ends lost 5 bases and 7 bases, in that order; junction bases with no gene match: 9. Germline assignment: CDR1 SEHNR and CDR2 FQNEAQ (reference sequence). In DNA form, the CDR3 reads TGTGCCAGCAGCCGGACGGGAGCGGGGGGAAATGAGCAGTTCTTC. Translating it yields CASSRTGAGGNEQFF. Looking up the rest from reference TRBV7-9 and TRBJ2-1 gives the full variable domain: DTGVSQNPRHKITKRGQNVTFRCDPISEHNRLYWYRQTLGQGPEFLTYFQNEAQLEKSRLLSDRFSAERPKGSFSTLEIQRTEQGDSAMYLCASSRTGAGGNEQFFGPGTRLTVL.

CDR3 amino acids: CASSFTRALNEQFF. The DNA for the CDR3 is TGTGCCAGCAGCTTTACTAGGGCCCTCAATGAGCAGTTCTTC. This chain joins TRBV11-2 and TRBJ2-1, with D tentatively TRBD2 (5 bases). Trimming took 3 bases from V and 6 from J, leaving 12 bases between them. The CDR3 length is 14 residues. The germline V gene has CDR1 SGHAT and CDR2 FQNNGV.

The V gene is TRBV7-2, the J gene TRBJ1-2; the D gene is possibly TRBD1 (5 bases). This CDR3 region has 15 residues. V gave up 7 bases and J gave up 4 bases, with 19 bases separating them. Germline V gene sequence: CDR1 SGHTA, CDR2 FQGNSA. CDR3 in DNA: TGTGCCAGCACCCTGCGGGGGGACCCTTTCTATGGCTACACCTTC. It codes for CASTLRGDPFYGYTF.

This clone was seen only once. This CDR3 is CAISASGGWETQYF. In nucleotides, the CDR3 is TGTGCCATCAGCGCTAGCGGGGGGTGGGAGACCCAGTACTTC. J is TRBJ2-5 and V is TRBV10-3, with 11 bases matching TRBD2. This CDR3 is 14 amino acids long. CDR1 and CDR2 from the germline V gene are ENHRY and SYGVKD. The V and J ends lost 6 bases and 5 bases, in that order; junction bases with no gene match: 5.

This clone turned up a few times. Other DNA sequences in this sample translate to the same CDR3. The chain employs TRBV28 and TRBJ1-5; D not resolved. Germline-derived CDR1 and CDR2 are MDHEN and SYDVKM. V dropped 7 bases and J dropped 2 bases, with 9 bases sitting between them. The CDR3 loop spans 13 amino acids. The chain's CDR3 is CASTDGGNQPQHF. The CDR3 nucleotides read TGTGCCAGCACCGACGGGGGCAATCAGCCCCAGCATTTT.

This rearrangement joins TRBV28 to TRBJ2-2, with 7 bases that match TRBD1. The CDR3 covers 15 residues. The ends lost 3 bases at V and 4 bases at J; junction bases unmatched: 5. Germline V CDR1 and CDR2: MDHEN, SYDVKM. CDR3 sequence (DNA): TGTGCCAGCAGTTTGGGACAGCACTCCACCGGGGAGCTGTTTTTT. Encoded protein: CASSLGQHSTGELFF.

The chain has TRBV18 and TRBJ1-1; D is unresolved. This CDR3 has 15 residues. In germline, CDR1 is KGHSH, CDR2 LQKENI. V lost 4 bases to trimming and J lost 2 bases, with 14 bases between them. CDR3 sequence (DNA): TGTGCCAGCTCACGCGATAATACAGTTAACACTGAAGCTTTCTTT. It translates to CASSRDNTVNTEAFF. The entire variable domain, with the rest obtained from reference TRBV18 and TRBJ1-1, is as follows: NAGVMQNPRHLVRRRGQEARLRCSPMKGHSHVYWYRQLPEEGLKFMVYLQKENIIDESGMPKERFSAEFPKEGPSILRIQQVVRGDSAAYFCASSRDNTVNTEAFFGQGTRLTVV.

The V gene is TRBV2, the J gene TRBJ2-5; no clear D. The CDR3 contains 14 residues. V lost 3 bases, J lost 1 base, and 9 bases lay in between. Germline V lookup: CDR1 SNHLY, CDR2 FYNNEI. The CDR3 DNA is TGTGCCAGCAGTGACCCGGAGTTCCAAGAGACCCAGTACTTC. Protein sequence: CASSDPEFQETQYF.

This sequence joins TRBV2 and TRBJ1-4, with 7 bases lining up with TRBD1. CDR1 and CDR2 (germline): SNHLY, FYNNEI. This CDR3 is 16 amino acids long. V lost 5 bases and J lost 7; bases outside the gene matches: 13. The CDR3 loop is CASSTVVQGQGEKLFF. The CDR3 region has the DNA TGTGCCAGCAGTACAGTCGTACAGGGGCAAGGTGAAAAACTGTTTTTT.

The V gene is TRBV28, the J gene TRBJ1-6, with D uncertain. V was clipped by 2 bases and J by 8 bases, with 13 bases between them. Germline V gene lookup returns CDR1 MDHEN and CDR2 SYDVKM. The CDR3 is 15 amino acids. Written as DNA, the CDR3 is TGTGCCAGCAGTTTACTGGGTCATTCCGATTCACCCCTCCACTTT. Residues: CASSLLGHSDSPLHF. The entire variable domain, with the rest obtained from reference TRBV28 and TRBJ1-6, is as follows: DVKVTQSSRYLVKRTGEKVFLECVQDMDHENMFWYRQDPGLGLRLIYFSYDVKMKEKGDIPEGYSVSREKKERFSLILESASTNQTSMYLCASSLLGHSDSPLHFGNGTRLTVT.

This chain joins TRBV6-6 and TRBJ2-5, with TRBD1 matching 7 bases. This CDR3 is 15 amino acids long. The V gene end was trimmed by 2 bases and the J gene end by 4 bases; junction bases not matched to a gene: 7. Germline values: CDR1 MNHNY, CDR2 SVGAGI (reference sequence). The CDR3 here is CASSYKGAGVETQYF. CDR3 DNA sequence: TGTGCCAGCAGTTACAAGGGGGCAGGGGTAGAGACCCAGTACTTC.

The gene calls are TRBV7-3 and TRBJ2-1, with 8 positions matching TRBD1. The CDR3 runs to 15 residues. V shed 7 bases and J 2 bases; nucleotides not matched to a gene: 7. Germline V gene lookup returns CDR1 SGHTA and CDR2 FQGTGA. CDR3 protein: CASTLEQGAYNEQFF. CDR3 coding DNA: TGTGCCAGCACTCTTGAACAGGGGGCCTACAATGAGCAGTTCTTC.

CDR3 sequence: CASSELAVGSWYV. The CDR3 DNA is TGTGCCAGCAGTGAACTAGCGGTGGGTTCCTGGTACGTC. The rearrangement links TRBV2 to TRBJ2-7; 7 bases fit TRBD2. The germline V gene encodes CDR1 SNHLY and CDR2 FYNNEI. This CDR3 comprises 13 residues. J gave up 12 bases and V 2 bases, and 10 bases lay outside the gene matches.

The CDR3 region has the DNA TGCGCCAGCAGCCATGCTGACAATGAGCAGTTCTTC. Its protein product is CASSHADNEQFF. This chain joins TRBV4-3 and TRBJ2-1, with D uncertain. Germline V lookup: CDR1 LGHNA, CDR2 YSLEER. This CDR3 contains 12 residues. V shed 3 bases and J shed 5 bases, with 5 bases lying between them.

V usage is TRBV4-2 and J usage is TRBJ2-2; TRBD1 might be the D (5 bases). The germline V gene encodes CDR1 LGHNA and CDR2 YNFKEQ. The V end lost 3 bases, the J end lost 5 bases, and 10 bases lay between the germline ends. The CDR3 has 14 residues. In DNA form, the CDR3 reads TGTGCCAGCAGCCAGTCCCAGGGTACCGGGGAGCTGTTTTTT. Translation: CASSQSQGTGELFF.

The chain joins TRBV5-1 to TRBJ2-3; D possibly corresponds to TRBD1 (6 bases). The V end was cut by 4 bases, the J end by 3 bases, with 27 bases between. In germline, CDR1 is SGHRS, CDR2 YFSETQ. There are 19 residues in the CDR3. Here the CDR3 reads CASSPRWGQKEETTDTQYF. CDR3 coding DNA: TGCGCCAGCAGCCCGAGGTGGGGGCAGAAAGAAGAAACTACAGATACGCAGTATTTT. The whole variable domain, filled in from reference TRBV5-1 and TRBJ2-3, reads KAGVTQTPRYLIKTRGQQVTLSCSPISGHRSVSWYQQTPGQGLQFLFEYFSETQRNKGNFPGRFSGRQFSNSRSEMNVSTLELGDSALYLCASSPRWGQKEETTDTQYFGPGTRLTVL.

The chain joins TRBV7-9 to TRBJ2-5; 11 positions match TRBD1. Losses at the gene ends were 7 bases for V and 5 bases for J; bases not matched to a gene: 9. The CDR3 totals 15 residues. Germline V gives CDR1 SEHNR, CDR2 FQNEAQ (reference sequence). CDR3 sequence (DNA): TGTGCCAGCAACCGTGGACAGGGGGCGCAGGAGACCCAGTACTTC. Protein: CASNRGQGAQETQYF.

The chain has TRBV10-3 and TRBJ2-3, with D perhaps TRBD1 (6 bases). The germline V and J ends were trimmed by 8 bases and 3 bases, with 15 bases remaining between them. The length of the CDR3 is 14 residues. Germline loops: CDR1 ENHRY, CDR2 SYGVKD. The DNA of the CDR3 is TGTGCCATCCGGACAGTTGAGGCAACAGATACGCAGTATTTT. Translation gives CAIRTVEATDTQYF.

This clone appeared a single time. The CDR3, as DNA: TGTGCCAGCAGCAAAAAGGCCCCCGGACAGGCCGGGTGGCATGAAAAACTGTTTTTT. Protein product: CASSKKAPGQAGWHEKLFF. The chain recombines TRBV21-1 with TRBJ1-4; no check of the table's D call, TRBD1, against the DNA was made. TRBV21-1 is deemed a pseudogene. This CDR3 contains 19 residues.